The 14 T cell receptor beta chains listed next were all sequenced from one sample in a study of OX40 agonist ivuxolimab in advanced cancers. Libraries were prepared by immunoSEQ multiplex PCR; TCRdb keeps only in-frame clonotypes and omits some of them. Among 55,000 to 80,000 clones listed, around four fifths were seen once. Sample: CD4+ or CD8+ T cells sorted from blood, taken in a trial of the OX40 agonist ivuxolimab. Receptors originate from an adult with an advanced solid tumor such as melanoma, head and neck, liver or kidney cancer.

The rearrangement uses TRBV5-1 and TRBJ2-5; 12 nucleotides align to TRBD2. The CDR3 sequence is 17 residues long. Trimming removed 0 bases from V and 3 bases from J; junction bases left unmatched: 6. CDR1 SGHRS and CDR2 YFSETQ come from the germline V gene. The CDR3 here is CASSLAASGGVEETQYF. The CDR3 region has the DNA TGCGCCAGCAGCTTGGCGGCTAGCGGGGGGGTGGAAGAGACCCAGTACTTC.

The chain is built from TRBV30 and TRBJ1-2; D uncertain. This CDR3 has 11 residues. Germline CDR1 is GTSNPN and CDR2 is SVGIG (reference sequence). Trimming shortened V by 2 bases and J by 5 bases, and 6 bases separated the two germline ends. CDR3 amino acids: CAWSLGYGYTF. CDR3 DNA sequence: TGTGCCTGGAGTCTCGGTTATGGCTACACCTTC.

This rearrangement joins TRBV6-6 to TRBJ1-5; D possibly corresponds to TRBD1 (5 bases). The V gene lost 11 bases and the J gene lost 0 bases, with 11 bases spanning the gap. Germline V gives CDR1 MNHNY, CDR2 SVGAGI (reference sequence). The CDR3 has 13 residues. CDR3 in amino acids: CAVRDYSNQPQHF. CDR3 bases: TGTGCCGTCAGGGATTATAGCAATCAGCCCCAGCATTTT.

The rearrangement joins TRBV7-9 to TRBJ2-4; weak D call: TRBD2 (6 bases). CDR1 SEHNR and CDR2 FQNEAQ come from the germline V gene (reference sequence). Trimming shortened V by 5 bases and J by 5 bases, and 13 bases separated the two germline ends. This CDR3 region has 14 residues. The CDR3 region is CASSASAPQNIQYF. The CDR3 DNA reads TGTGCCAGCAGCGCTAGCGCGCCCCAAAACATTCAGTACTTC.

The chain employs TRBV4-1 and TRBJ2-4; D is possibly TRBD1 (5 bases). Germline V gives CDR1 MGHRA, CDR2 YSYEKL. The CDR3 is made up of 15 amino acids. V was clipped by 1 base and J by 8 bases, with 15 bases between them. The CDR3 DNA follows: TGCGCCAGCAGCCAAGGCCAGGGCCTCAACGACATTCAGTACTTC. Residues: CASSQGQGLNDIQYF.

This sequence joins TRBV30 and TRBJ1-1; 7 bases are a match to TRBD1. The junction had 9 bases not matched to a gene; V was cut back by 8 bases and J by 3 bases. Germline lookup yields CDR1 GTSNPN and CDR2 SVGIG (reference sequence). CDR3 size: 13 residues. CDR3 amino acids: CAGLTGWDTEAFF. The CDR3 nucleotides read TGTGCCGGCTTGACAGGGTGGGACACTGAAGCTTTCTTT. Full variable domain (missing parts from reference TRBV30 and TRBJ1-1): SQTIHQWPATLVQPVGSPLSLECTVEGTSNPNLYWYRQAAGRGLQLLFYSVGIGQISSEVPQNLSASRPQDRQFILSSKKLLLSDSGFYLCAGLTGWDTEAFFGQGTRLTVV.

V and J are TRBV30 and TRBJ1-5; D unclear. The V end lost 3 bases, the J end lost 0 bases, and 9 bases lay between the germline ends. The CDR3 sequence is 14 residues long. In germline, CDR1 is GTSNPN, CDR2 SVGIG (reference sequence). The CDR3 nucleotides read TGTGCCTGGAGCCTGACGGGTAGCAATCAGCCCCAGCATTTT. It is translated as CAWSLTGSNQPQHF.

CDR3 DNA: TGTGCCAGCAGCTTACCAACGGACAGCTTCTCTGGAAACACCATATATTTT. It translates to CASSLPTDSFSGNTIYF. The V and J genes are TRBV7-9 and TRBJ1-3; tentative D call: TRBD1 (6 bases). The germline CDR1 and CDR2 sequences are SEHNR and FQNEAQ (reference sequence). CDR3 length: 17 residues. Trimming took off 2 bases at V and 0 bases at J, with 14 bases between the two ends.

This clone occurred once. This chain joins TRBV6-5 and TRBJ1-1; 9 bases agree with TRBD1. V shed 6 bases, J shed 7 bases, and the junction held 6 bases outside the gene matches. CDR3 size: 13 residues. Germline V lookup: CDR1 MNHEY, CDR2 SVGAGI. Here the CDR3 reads CASRRDRAGEAFF. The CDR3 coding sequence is TGTGCCAGCAGGAGGGACAGGGCAGGTGAAGCTTTCTTT.

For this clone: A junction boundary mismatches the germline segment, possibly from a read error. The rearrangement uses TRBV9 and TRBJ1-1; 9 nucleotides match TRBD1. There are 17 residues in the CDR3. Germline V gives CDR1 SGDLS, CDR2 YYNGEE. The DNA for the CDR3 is TGTGCCAGCAGTGTAGCGGACCTGACAGGGGGGAGAACTGAAGCTTTCTTT. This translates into CASSVADLTGGRTEAFF. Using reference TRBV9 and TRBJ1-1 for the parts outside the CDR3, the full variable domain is DSGVTQTPKHLITATGQRVTLRCSPRSGDLSVYWYQQSLDQGLQFLIQYYNGEERAKGNILERFSAQQFPDLHSELNLSSLELGDSALYFCASSVADLTGGRTEAFFGQGTRLTVV.

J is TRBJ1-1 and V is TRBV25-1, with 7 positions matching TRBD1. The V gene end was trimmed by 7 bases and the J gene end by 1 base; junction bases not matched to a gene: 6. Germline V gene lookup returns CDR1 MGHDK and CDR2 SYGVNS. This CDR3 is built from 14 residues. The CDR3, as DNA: TGTGCCAGCACCCGACAGGGTCAGAACACTGAAGCTTTCTTT. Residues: CASTRQGQNTEAFF. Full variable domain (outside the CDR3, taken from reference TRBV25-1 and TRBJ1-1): EADIYQTPRYLVIGTGKKITLECSQTMGHDKMYWYQQDPGMELHLIHYSYGVNSTEKGDLSSESTVSRIRTEHFPLTLESARPSHTSQYLCASTRQGQNTEAFFGQGTRLTVV.

The CDR3 spells CASSNGTGVGNTIYF. CDR3 DNA: TGTGCCAGCAGCAATGGGACAGGGGTTGGAAACACCATATATTTT. The genes are TRBV21-1 and TRBJ1-3; TRBD1, the D gene given by the table, was not confirmed from the DNA. TRBV21-1 counts as a pseudogene. This CDR3 comprises 15 residues.

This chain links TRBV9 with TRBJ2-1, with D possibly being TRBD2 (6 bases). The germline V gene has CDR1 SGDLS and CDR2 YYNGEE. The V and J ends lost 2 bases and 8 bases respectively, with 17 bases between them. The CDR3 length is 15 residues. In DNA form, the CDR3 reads TGTGCCAGCAGCGTGGAGCCAGGGAGGACGTATGAGCAGTTCTTC. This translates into CASSVEPGRTYEQFF.

CDR3 loop: CASSSLAGGPRDTQYF. In DNA form, the CDR3 reads TGTGCCAGCAGCTCACTAGCGGGAGGGCCAAGAGATACGCAGTATTTT. V and J are TRBV13 and TRBJ2-3, with TRBD2 matching over 13 bases. The germline CDR1 and CDR2 sequences are PRHDT and FYEKMQ (reference sequence). CDR3 size: 16 residues. V shed 4 bases, J shed 5 bases, and the junction held 6 bases outside the gene matches.